The clone carrying this T cell receptor beta chain has only one observation. The antigen is undetermined. The data stem from a study of CD8+CD57+ T cells in acquired aplastic anemia. The overall study: An average of approximately 11 million reads for CD4+ cells was obtained from healthy donors.

Germline CDR1 DFQATT, CDR2 SNEGSKA (reference sequence). V dropped 0 bases and J dropped 11 bases, with 13 bases sitting between them. The CDR3 has 12 residues. Genomic DNA acted as the template from which TCR beta VDJ combination and CDR3 sequence profiling were carried out. TCRdb processed the reads anew with MiXCR; each CDR3 protein has one entry. The repertoire holds a few hundred thousand distinct CDR3 sequences, with around 68% as singletons. Study-wide points: Any difference that existed in CD8+ Simpson's diversity between patients and controls was not significant.

This chain connects TRBV20-1 to TRBJ1-2; no reliable D call. The TCR was taken from a human donor in good health, serving as a control. Source material: sorted CD4+, CD8+, or CD8+CD57+ T cells (not recorded which) from PBMCs. CDR3 sequence reads: CSAREPSASYTF. The CDR3 coding sequence is TGCAGTGCTAGAGAGCCCAGCGCTAGTTACACCTTC.